One and the same sample provided the 32 T cell receptor beta chains below, sequenced in a study of blood T cell repertoires in COVID-19. TCRdb's table, derived via immunoSEQ multiplex PCR, lists solely in-frame clones and lacks some. Among about 200,000 clones listed, 75% to 90% were seen once. The sample was PBMCs or T cells enriched from blood (not recorded which). The source is a young woman who had recovered from COVID-19.

The chain employs TRBV30 and TRBJ2-7; 10 nucleotides match TRBD1. The CDR3 is made up of 14 amino acids. Germline values: CDR1 GTSNPN, CDR2 SVGIG (reference sequence). With V trimmed by 5 bases and J by 7 bases, 11 bases remained unmatched. For the CDR3, the DNA is TGTGCCTGGGAGGGGACAGGGGTGATAGAAGAGCAGTACTTC. Protein: CAWEGTGVIEEQYF.

V is TRBV12-3 or TRBV12-4 and J is TRBJ1-1; weak D call: TRBD1 (5 bases). V was pared by 3 bases and J by 5 bases, with 10 bases between. This CDR3 region has 13 residues. The DNA of the CDR3 is TGTGCCAGCAGTTTCGGGGGAGAGACTGAAGCTTTCTTT. Translated, it gives CASSFGGETEAFF.

J is TRBJ1-4 and V is TRBV7-6; no firm D call. Germline V gene data show CDR1 as SGHVS and CDR2 as FNYEAQ. V was cut by 4 bases and J by 0 bases, with 6 bases left in between. The CDR3 is made up of 14 amino acids. CDR3 in amino acids: CASSSGTTNEKLFF. CDR3 DNA sequence: TGTGCCAGCAGCTCAGGAACAACTAATGAAAAACTGTTTTTT.

This clone was observed a few times. The rearrangement joins TRBV3-1 (or the pseudogene TRBV3-2) to TRBJ1-1; D ambiguous. V dropped 1 base and J dropped 0 bases, with 9 bases sitting between them. Germline loops: CDR1 LGHDT, CDR2 YNNKEL (reference sequence). The CDR3 runs to 15 residues. CDR3 nucleotide sequence: TGTGCCAGCAGCCAAGGTGGAGCACTGAACACTGAAGCTTTCTTT. This encodes CASSQGGALNTEAFF.

This rearrangement joins TRBV2 to TRBJ1-2, with TRBD1 matching 8 bases. Germline CDR1 SNHLY, CDR2 FYNNEI. With V trimmed by 4 bases and J by 0 bases, 7 bases remained unmatched. CDR3 length: 16 residues. CDR3 nucleotides: TGTGCCAGCAGTGGACAGGGGATTGCGTCTAACTATGGCTACACCTTC. Its translation: CASSGQGIASNYGYTF.

The V gene is TRBV30, the J gene TRBJ2-7; TRBD2 is a possible D gene (6 bases). This CDR3 spans 13 amino acids. V gave up 0 bases and J gave up 7 bases, with 13 bases separating them. Per germline, CDR1 GTSNPN and CDR2 SVGIG (reference sequence). The CDR3 region has the DNA TGTGCCTGGAGTGTAGGACGGGAGAGTGAGCAGTACTTC. It yields the protein CAWSVGRESEQYF.

The chain combines TRBV18 with TRBJ1-6, with a tentative D call TRBD1 (6 bases). V gave up 6 bases and J gave up 5 bases, with 14 bases separating them. This CDR3 spans 15 amino acids. Germline CDR1 is KGHSH and CDR2 is LQKENI. DNA of the CDR3: TGTGCCAGCTCTCAACGGGACATCAATAATTCACCCCTCCACTTT. Translation gives CASSQRDINNSPLHF.

The chain joins TRBV27 to TRBJ2-1; D is possibly TRBD1 (5 bases). The CDR3 extends over 13 amino acids. Looked up from germline, CDR1 is MNHEY and CDR2 is SMNVEV (reference sequence). Trimming removed 6 bases from V and 7 bases from J, with 13 bases in between. The CDR3 spells CASSTDSKNEQFF. In nucleotides, the CDR3 is TGTGCCAGCAGCACCGACAGCAAGAATGAGCAGTTCTTC.

The chain employs TRBV30 and TRBJ1-2; possibly TRBD1 for D (6 bases). This CDR3 spans 13 amino acids. Trimming removed 1 base at V and 5 bases at J, with 11 bases between. Germline CDR1 and CDR2: GTSNPN and SVGIG (reference sequence). The CDR3 DNA reads as TGTGCCTGGAGTGGAGCAGGGGCGTATGGCTACACCTTC. Translated, it gives CAWSGAGAYGYTF.

As concerns this clone: An end of the junction does not agree with germline; a read error may underlie this. The chain combines TRBV2 with TRBJ1-1; D not certain. This CDR3 has 15 residues. CDR1 and CDR2 from the germline V gene are SNHLY and FYNNEI. This chain's CDR3 is CASSEVAVLNTEAFF. CDR3 nucleotides: TGTGCCAGCAGCGAAGTGGCGGTCCTGAACACTGAAGCTTTCTTT. The complete variable domain, with remaining parts taken from reference TRBV2 and TRBJ1-1, reads EPEVTQTPSHQVTQMGQEVILRCVPISNHLYFYWYRQILGQKVEFLVSFYNNEISEKSEIFDDQFSVERPDGSNFTLKIRSTKLEDSAMYFCASSEVAVLNTEAFFGQGTRLTVV.

This clone occurred a few times. CDR3 residues: CASPKDRGRNEQFF. CDR3 nucleotide sequence: TGTGCCAGCCCTAAGGACAGGGGGCGGAATGAGCAGTTCTTC. The chain couples TRBV19 to TRBJ2-1, with TRBD1 matching 11 bases. The CDR3 covers 14 residues. CDR1 is LNHDA, CDR2 SQIVND, per germline (reference sequence). After removal of 9 bases from V and 7 bases from J, the junction contained 8 bases not matched to a gene.

The V gene is TRBV2, the J gene TRBJ2-3; D is possibly TRBD1 (6 bases). The CDR3 length is 14 residues. CDR1 is SNHLY and CDR2 is FYNNEI in the germline V gene. The V and J ends lost 8 bases and 0 bases respectively, with 12 bases between them. The CDR3 DNA reads TGTGCCAGCGAAGGCCAGGGGAGCACAGATACGCAGTATTTT. The encoded protein is CASEGQGSTDTQYF.

The chain carries TRBV6-2 or TRBV6-3 and TRBJ1-1, with TRBD1 matching over 10 bases. Per germline, CDR1 MNHEY and CDR2 SVGEGT. The CDR3 spans 15 residues. With 4 bases clipped from V and 2 bases from J, the junction kept 4 bases outside the gene matches. The CDR3 protein is CASSWGQGINTEAFF. DNA for the CDR3: TGTGCCAGCAGTTGGGGACAGGGGATCAACACTGAAGCTTTCTTT.

The chain joins TRBV27 to TRBJ2-1; 8 positions match TRBD2. Germline values: CDR1 MNHEY, CDR2 SMNVEV (reference sequence). CDR3 size: 16 residues. The junction had 10 bases not matched to a gene; V was cut back by 5 bases and J by 4 bases. The CDR3 DNA sequence: TGTGCCAGCAGTACCTCGGGAGCGGGGGAGTACAATGAGCAGTTCTTC. This translates into CASSTSGAGEYNEQFF.

The rearrangement uses TRBV3-1 (or the pseudogene TRBV3-2) and TRBJ2-7; 11 bases match TRBD2. The CDR3 loop spans 14 amino acids. Trimming removed 4 bases from V and 3 bases from J; junction bases left unmatched: 2. Germline V gives CDR1 LGHDT, CDR2 YNNKEL (reference sequence). CDR3 protein: CASSRSGGGYEQYF. The CDR3, as DNA: TGTGCCAGCAGCCGTAGCGGGGGGGGCTACGAGCAGTACTTC.

As DNA, the CDR3 is TGTGCCACCGCGCAGCTAGGGGATGATGAGCAGTTCTTC. Protein sequence: CATAQLGDDEQFF. The rearrangement joins TRBV6-8 to TRBJ2-1; D may be TRBD1 (5 bases). CDR3 length: 13 residues. Germline V CDR1 and CDR2: MNHGY, SAAAGT. The germline V and J ends were trimmed by 10 bases and 8 bases, with 18 bases remaining between them.

CDR3 nucleotides: TGTGCCAGCAGCCAACGATCCGGGTCGGGAAACACCATATATTTT. Encoded protein: CASSQRSGSGNTIYF. This chain joins TRBV14 and TRBJ1-3; D call uncertain. The CDR3 is 15 residues long. Germline V gives CDR1 SGHDN, CDR2 FVKESK. The germline V and J ends were trimmed by 2 bases and 4 bases, with 12 bases remaining between them.

This clone came up a few times. The chain uses TRBV7-2 and TRBJ1-3; no clear D. Trimming took off 8 bases at V and 0 bases at J, with 14 bases between the two ends. The germline V gene encodes CDR1 SGHTA and CDR2 FQGNSA. The CDR3 totals 15 residues. CDR3 DNA sequence: TGTGCCAGCCGGAAGTCTCGGGACTCTGGAAACACCATATATTTT. It codes for CASRKSRDSGNTIYF. The complete variable domain, with remaining parts taken from reference TRBV7-2 and TRBJ1-3, reads GAGVSQSPSNKVTEKGKDVELRCDPISGHTALYWYRQSLGQGLEFLIYFQGNSAPDKSGLPSDRFSAERTGGSVSTLTIQRTQQEDSAVYLCASRKSRDSGNTIYFGEGSWLTVV.

This clone was observed a handful of times. V usage is TRBV27 and J usage is TRBJ2-7; 7 bases match TRBD1. The length of the CDR3 is 13 residues. V was clipped by 5 bases and J by 4 bases; unmatched bases: 5. Per the germline V gene, CDR1 is MNHEY and CDR2 is SMNVEV (reference sequence). The CDR3 DNA follows: TGTGCCAGCAGTCCACAGGGGCCATACGAGCAGTACTTC. Amino acid sequence: CASSPQGPYEQYF.

This chain uses TRBV24-1 with TRBJ1-4, with TRBD1 matching over 9 bases. Germline values: CDR1 KGHDR, CDR2 SFDVKD. J was trimmed by 7 bases and V by 3 bases; bases with no gene match: 5. CDR3 length: 15 amino acids. In nucleotides, the CDR3 is TGTGCCACCAGTGATCCCGGGACAGGGAGTGAAAAACTGTTTTTT. It yields the protein CATSDPGTGSEKLFF.

The CDR3 sequence: CASGLVPETGELFF. The CDR3 DNA follows: TGTGCTAGTGGTTTGGTACCAGAAACCGGGGAGCTGTTTTTT. The rearrangement links TRBV12-5 to TRBJ2-2; no firm D call. The V end lost 0 bases, the J end lost 5 bases, and 7 bases lay between the germline ends. The CDR3 covers 14 residues. CDR1 and CDR2 from the germline V gene are LGHNT and FRNRAP.

The V gene is TRBV9, the J gene TRBJ2-3; 9 positions match TRBD2. The germline V gene has CDR1 SGDLS and CDR2 YYNGEE. The V gene end was trimmed by 0 bases and the J gene end by 0 bases; junction bases not matched to a gene: 2. The CDR3 has 16 residues. CDR3 loop: CASSVGLAASTDTQYF. The CDR3 DNA is TGTGCCAGCAGCGTAGGACTAGCGGCTAGCACAGATACGCAGTATTTT.

This sequence joins TRBV27 and TRBJ1-5; D is unresolved. Germline V gene sequence: CDR1 MNHEY, CDR2 SMNVEV (reference sequence). V was shortened by 9 bases and J by 4 bases, with 22 bases between the two germline ends. The CDR3 contains 16 residues. CDR3 residues: CASKHSGSPSNQPQHF. The CDR3 bases are TGTGCCAGTAAACACAGCGGTTCCCCTTCTAATCAGCCCCAGCATTTT.

The chain employs TRBV27 and TRBJ2-1; D perhaps matches TRBD2 (6 bases). V lost 5 bases to trimming and J lost 0 bases, with 11 bases between them. There are 15 residues in the CDR3. CDR1 MNHEY and CDR2 SMNVEV come from the germline V gene (reference sequence). The CDR3 spells CASSRTSLSYNEQFF. CDR3 bases: TGTGCCAGCAGTCGTACTAGCCTCTCCTACAATGAGCAGTTCTTC.

This sequence joins TRBV18 and TRBJ1-5; D possibly corresponds to TRBD1 (5 bases). V lost 3 bases and J 3 bases, leaving 21 bases between the germline ends. There are 18 residues in the CDR3. Per germline, CDR1 KGHSH and CDR2 LQKENI. In nucleotides, the CDR3 is TGTGCCAGCTCACCCTCTTCAGTCGGGCGGGACTTCAATCAGCCCCAGCATTTT. Translated: CASSPSSVGRDFNQPQHF.

The J gene is TRBJ1-2, the V gene TRBV11-2; 7 nucleotides line up with TRBD1. CDR1 is SGHAT and CDR2 is FQNNGV in the germline V gene. This CDR3 is built from 16 residues. The trim removed 0 bases at V and 3 bases at J, leaving 7 bases unmatched. This CDR3 is CASSLESTDRHYGYTF. The CDR3, as DNA: TGTGCCAGCAGCTTAGAATCCACGGACAGGCACTATGGCTACACCTTC.

The chain joins TRBV11-1 to TRBJ1-1, with 8 positions matching TRBD1. V was pared by 5 bases and J by 3 bases, with 8 bases of the junction left unmatched. CDR1 SGHAT and CDR2 FQDESV come from the germline V gene (reference sequence). The CDR3 has 15 amino acids. This CDR3 reads CASSVTGARDTEAFF. CDR3 nucleotides: TGTGCCAGCAGCGTGACAGGGGCTAGGGACACTGAAGCTTTCTTT.

The rearrangement uses TRBV6-5 and TRBJ1-5, with TRBD1 as a possible D gene (6 bases). Germline-derived CDR1 and CDR2 are MNHEY and SVGAGI. Deletions cut 5 bases from V and 2 bases from J, with 10 bases between. CDR3 length: 14 amino acids. CDR3 in amino acids: CASSRGQRNQPQHF. CDR3 DNA: TGTGCCAGCAGTCGTGGACAGCGCAATCAGCCCCAGCATTTT.

This chain joins TRBV29-1 and TRBJ1-2, with 7 bases that match TRBD1. The CDR3 covers 15 residues. Germline V gene sequence: CDR1 SQVTM, CDR2 ANQGSEA. Trimming took 6 bases from V and 4 from J; bases not matched to a gene: 14. CDR3 DNA sequence: TGCAGCGTGAGCCTGCGGGAAACAGGGGCCTATGGCTACACCTTC. This translates into CSVSLRETGAYGYTF.

This clone was seen only a few times. The V call is TRBV7-3, the J call TRBJ1-1; D gene ambiguous. The CDR3 runs 13 residues. V gave up 3 bases and J gave up 1 base, with 6 bases separating them. Germline V lookup: CDR1 SGHTA, CDR2 FQGTGA. This chain's CDR3 is CASSFGKNTEAFF. The CDR3 coding sequence is TGTGCCAGCAGCTTCGGGAAGAACACTGAAGCTTTCTTT.

The V call is TRBV20-1, the J call TRBJ2-7; D not certain. V was clipped by 3 bases and J by 4 bases, with 22 bases between them. The CDR3 is made up of 16 amino acids. Germline CDR1 is DFQATT and CDR2 is SNEGSKA (reference sequence). CDR3 region: CSASLNLPDDGYEQYF. CDR3 nucleotide sequence: TGCAGTGCTAGTCTAAATTTACCTGATGATGGTTACGAGCAGTACTTC.

The chain joins TRBV11-3 to TRBJ1-4; 9 nucleotides align to TRBD1. Germline loops: CDR1 SGHNT, CDR2 YENEEA. The CDR3 runs to 15 residues. V was clipped by 4 bases and J by 10 bases; unmatched bases: 10. Here the CDR3 DNA reads TGTGCCAGCAGCTCGTTGGGGGACAGGGAGGGAAAACTGTTTTTT. This encodes CASSSLGDREGKLFF.